This record looks at one T cell receptor (beta chain) sequence and its context. The clone's antigen remains unknown. Per-base quality was not reported, and no clone a single base away is much larger than it. Peripheral blood CD8+ and CD4+ T cells from healthy donors, Susac syndrome patients and multiple sclerosis patients were profiled using high-throughput TCR beta sequencing. The Susac syndrome patients fulfilled recently defined diagnostic criteria for either definite or probable disease. CD8+ TEMRA cells were enriched by FACS, while bulk CD8+ and CD4+ T cells were purified by magnetic negative isolation. Blood was drawn into EDTA tubes, processed within 24 hours, and PBMCs were isolated by density gradient centrifugation. PBMCs intended for TCR sequencing were frozen in liquid nitrogen and were later thawed in a 37 degrees C water bath. The sorted or isolated CD4+, CD8+ and CD8+ TEMRA cells reached a purity of at least 90%.

RNA was extracted using the RNeasy kit, and about 0.5 to 1 ug of the RNA was reverse transcribed with random hexamers. TCR beta CDR3 regions were amplified with the immunoSEQ multiplex PCR assay covering 54 Vbeta and 13 Jbeta segments. PCR amplification bias was corrected by using a synthetic template baseline for primer optimization and computational correction. The source study handled its data this way. Reads were assigned to V, D and J genes according to IMGT and analyzed in immunoSEQ Analyzer, with only productive sequences retained. Clonality was calculated as one minus the Shannon entropy normalized by log2 of the number of productive unique sequences. For each patient and control, public and private clones were evaluated among the 100 most prevalent clones. A clone was defined as Susac-specific if it was absent from the healthy and MS cohorts, from about a thousand published viral clones and from other ImmuneACCESS disease sequences. Clones were called with MiXCR by TCRdb after fastp trimmed the public reads at Q25, and only in-frame beta chains were retained. Each CDR3 protein gets just one entry, which takes the most common genes and DNA from the rows behind it. The V and J calls here are based on TCRdb, not the publication. This sample comprises 70,000 to 85,000 distinct CDR3 sequences, approximately 96% of them detected only once. The ten largest clones capture around 0.41% of the sample.

The data were obtained in a study of CD8 T cells in Susac syndrome (dated by TCRdb to between 2018 and 2021). The study in broad terms: Of the Susac syndrome patients who were sequenced, about 6 had clinically active disease and eight or nine were in clinical remission. At the time of blood withdrawal, Susac syndrome patients were either therapy-naive, taking corticosteroids (with some also receiving IVIg), or on IVIg alone. The clonality of the CD8+ T cell repertoire was compared across approximately 12 healthy donors, around 14 Susac syndrome patients and about 16 multiple sclerosis patients. Whether CD8+ T cell activation and differentiation in Susac syndrome was antigen driven was tested using repertoire sequencing. Beyond this particular receptor, the publication reports: Susac syndrome CD8+ repertoires showed clonal expansion, highest in CD8+ TEMRA cells and greater in clinically active than remitting patients. The TCR sequencing and HLA analysis was acknowledged to have included a relatively small number of individuals. Looking at Susac-specific public clones, the researchers identified fewer than 20 in the total CD8+ repertoire and a few in the CD8+ TEMRA repertoire.

The CDR3 spans 16 residues, from the cysteine through the phenylalanine. Only CDR3 DNA is held: 48 bases, read in frame from base 1. V is reduced by 0 bases and J by 4 bases, leaving a spacing of 15 bases between them. Via the germline V gene, CDR1 is LGHNA and CDR2 YNFKEQ. Sequencing was carried out using CD8+ T cells from PBMCs. This TCR came from a human donor with Susac syndrome. The V and J genes are TRBV4-2 and TRBJ1-2; no confident D gene assignment can be made. The base sequence is TGTGCCAGCAGCCAAGAAGGAGGGAATGGGTTCTATGGCTACACCTTC. The translation is CASSQEGGNGFYGYTF.